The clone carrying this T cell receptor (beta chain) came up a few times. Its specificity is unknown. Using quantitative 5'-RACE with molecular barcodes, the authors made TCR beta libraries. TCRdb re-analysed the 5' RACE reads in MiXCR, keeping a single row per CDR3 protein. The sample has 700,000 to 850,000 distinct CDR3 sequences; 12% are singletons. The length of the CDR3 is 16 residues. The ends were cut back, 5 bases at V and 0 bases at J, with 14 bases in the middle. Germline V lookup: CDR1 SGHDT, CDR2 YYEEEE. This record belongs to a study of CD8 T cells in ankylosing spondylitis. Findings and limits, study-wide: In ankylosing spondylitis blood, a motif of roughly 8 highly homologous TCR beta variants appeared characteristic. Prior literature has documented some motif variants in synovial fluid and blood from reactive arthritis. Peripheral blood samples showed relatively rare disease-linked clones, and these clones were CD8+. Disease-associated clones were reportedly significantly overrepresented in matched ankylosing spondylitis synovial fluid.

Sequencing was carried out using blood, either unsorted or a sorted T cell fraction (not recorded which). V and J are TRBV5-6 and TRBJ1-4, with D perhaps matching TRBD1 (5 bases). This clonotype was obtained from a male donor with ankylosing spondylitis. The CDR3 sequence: CASSPFDRATNEKLFF. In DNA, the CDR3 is TGTGCCAGCAGTCCATTTGACAGAGCAACTAATGAAAAACTGTTTTTT. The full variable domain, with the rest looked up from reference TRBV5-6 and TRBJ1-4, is DAGVTQSPTHLIKTRGQQVTLRCSPKSGHDTVSWYQQALGQGPQFIFQYYEEEERQRGNFPDRFSGHQFPNYSSELNVNALLLGDSALYLCASSPFDRATNEKLFFGSGTQLSVL.